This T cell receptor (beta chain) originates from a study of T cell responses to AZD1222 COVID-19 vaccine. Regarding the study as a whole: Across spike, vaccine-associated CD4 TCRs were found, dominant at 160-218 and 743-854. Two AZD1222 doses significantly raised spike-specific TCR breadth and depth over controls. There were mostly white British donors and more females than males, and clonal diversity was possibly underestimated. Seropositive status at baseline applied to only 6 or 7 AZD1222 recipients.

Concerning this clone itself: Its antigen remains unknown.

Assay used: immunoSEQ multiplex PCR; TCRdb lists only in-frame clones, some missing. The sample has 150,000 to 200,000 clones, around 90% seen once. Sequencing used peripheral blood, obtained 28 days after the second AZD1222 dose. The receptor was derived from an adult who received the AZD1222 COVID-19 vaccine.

The CDR3 bases are TGTGCCAGTAGTATAACTGCTGAGCAGACCCAGTACTTC. Translated: CASSITAEQTQYF. V usage is TRBV19 and J usage is TRBJ2-5; D gene ambiguous. The CDR3 is 13 residues long. CDR1 is LNHDA, CDR2 SQIVND, per germline (reference sequence). Trimming removed 2 bases at V and 6 bases at J, with 10 bases between.